This TCR beta chain is from a study of CD8 T cells in Susac syndrome. Germline V gives CDR1 LNHNV, CDR2 YYDKDF (reference sequence). Trimming at V came to 7 bases and at J to 7 bases, leaving 7 bases not matched to a gene. The CDR3 is 14 amino acids. An input of roughly 0.5 to 1 ug of RNA was subjected to reverse transcription using random hexamers. Coverage of TCR beta CDR3 amplification by immunoSEQ multiplex PCR extended to 54 Vbeta and 13 Jbeta. TCRdb ran MiXCR on the immunoSEQ multiplex PCR reads and lists one entry per CDR3 protein. Of about 130,000 distinct CDR3 sequences detected, approximately 93% appear once; the ten largest clones hold over 0.3%. TCR beta was sequenced from blood CD8+ and CD4+ T cells. Purification of the CD8+ and CD4+ T cells relied on negative isolation, and TEMRA cells underwent FACS enrichment.

Sequencing used CD8+ T cells from PBMCs. This clonotype originated in a human donor with multiple sclerosis. The chain has TRBV15 and TRBJ2-2; 9 bases line up with TRBD1. In DNA form, the CDR3 reads TGTGCCACCAATAGGGACAGGGAGGGCGGGGAGCTGTTTTTT. Protein: CATNRDREGGELFF. The full variable domain, its missing parts supplied by reference TRBV15 and TRBJ2-2, is DAMVIQNPRYQVTQFGKPVTLSCSQTLNHNVMYWYQQKSSQAPKLLFHYYDKDFNNEADTPDNFQSRRPNTSFCFLDIRSPGLGDTAMYLCATNRDREGGELFFGEGSRLTVL.